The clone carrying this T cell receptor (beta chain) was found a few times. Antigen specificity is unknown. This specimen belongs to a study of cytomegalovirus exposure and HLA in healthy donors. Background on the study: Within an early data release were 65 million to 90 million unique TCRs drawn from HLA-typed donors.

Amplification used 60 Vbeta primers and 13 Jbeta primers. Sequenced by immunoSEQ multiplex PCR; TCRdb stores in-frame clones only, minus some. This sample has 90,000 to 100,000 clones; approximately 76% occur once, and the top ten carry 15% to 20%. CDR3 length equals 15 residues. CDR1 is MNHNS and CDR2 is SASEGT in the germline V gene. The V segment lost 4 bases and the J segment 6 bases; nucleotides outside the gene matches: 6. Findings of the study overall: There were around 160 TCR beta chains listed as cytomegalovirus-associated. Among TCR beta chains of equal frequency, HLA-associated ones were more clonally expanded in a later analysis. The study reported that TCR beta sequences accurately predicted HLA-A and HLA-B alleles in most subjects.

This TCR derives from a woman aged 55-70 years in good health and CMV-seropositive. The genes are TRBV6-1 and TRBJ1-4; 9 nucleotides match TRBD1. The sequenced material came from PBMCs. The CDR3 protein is CASSGDRARDEKLFF. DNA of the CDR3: TGTGCCAGCAGTGGGGACAGGGCTAGGGATGAAAAACTGTTTTTT.